The subject of this entry is one T cell receptor (beta chain). CDR1 SGHRS and CDR2 YFSETQ come from the germline V gene. V shed 2 bases and J shed 6 bases, with 11 bases lying between them. This CDR3 is built from 13 residues. Before surgery, patients took at least one anti-epileptic drug. The source of the sample is a study of brain T cells in children with intractable seizures. This table comes from immunoSEQ multiplex PCR, and its TCRdb copy is limited to in-frame clones, with some not included. The table records 110,000 or so clones, 90% to 95% of them present only once. The rearrangement uses TRBV5-1 and TRBJ1-2, with unresolved D. The sequence was obtained from a boy under two years old with hemimegalencephaly and intractable seizures. The sequencing used peripheral blood, collected at surgery. CDR3 amino acids: CASSLEWIDGYTF. The CDR3 DNA sequence: TGCGCCAGCAGCTTAGAGTGGATCGATGGCTACACCTTC.